This T cell receptor beta chain was found in a study of shared clonotypes between healthy human individuals. The data were produced by immunoSEQ multiplex PCR, yet TCRdb's version contains in-frame clones alone and is incomplete. The sample has 2.3 million or so clones, 90% to 95% seen once. The CDR3 consists of 15 residues. In germline, CDR1 is SSHAT, CDR2 FNYEAQ (reference sequence). Comments on this clone: Its antigen is as yet unknown. At one of its ends the junction is not consistent with the germline gene, which may arise from a read error.

Broader study findings: Around 5% was the fraction of naive CD4 clonotypes found shared across a few donors.

The TCR comes from a young man in good health. Some clones in this sample may be carry-over from other donors' samples. Specimen: naive CD4+ T cells from PBMCs. Regarding subset: CD45RA+ positively selected. The chain carries TRBV7-7 and TRBJ2-1; TRBD2 aligns across 11 bases. This CDR3 is CASSLALAGEGEQFF. The CDR3 coding sequence is TGTGCCAGCAGCCTAGCACTAGCGGGAGAGGGTGAGCAGTTCTTC.